Sequencing of this TCR beta chain was carried out in a study of shared clonotypes between healthy human individuals. The sample holds one count of this clone. Its antigen is unidentified. Positive CCR7 selection of CD45RO-negative cells yielded the naive CD8 cells, and terminally differentiated effector memory CD45RA+ cells were excluded. Free of recent acute infections or vaccinations, the donors were healthy HIV-negative adults. Study findings and constraints: Although depth was large, rarefaction showed that sequencing of the sorted subsets was incomplete.

Measured with immunoSEQ multiplex PCR; TCRdb has only the in-frame clones, and not every one. The sample has 2 million or so clones, about 95% seen once; the top ten hold around 1.1%. This sequence was found in a young man in good health. The specimen sequenced was naive CD8+ T cells sorted from blood.

The CDR3 bases are TGTGCCATCGTAGGACAGGAGGGCTACGAGCAGTACTTC. It specifies CAIVGQEGYEQYF. The rearrangement joins TRBV10-3 to TRBJ2-7; possible D gene TRBD1, 7 bases. Germline CDR1 is ENHRY and CDR2 is SYGVKD. Trimming left V 8 bases short and J 3 bases short, with 14 bases between. The CDR3 runs to 13 residues.